A selection of T cell receptor beta chains follows, all from one sample in a study of blood T cell repertoires in COVID-19. Some clones are missing from TCRdb's copy, which holds only in-frame ones; the method was immunoSEQ multiplex PCR. The data contain 350,000 or so clones, approximately 90% of them singletons. Sequencing input: peripheral blood. The receptors originated from a woman aged 30 to 39 with COVID-19, enrolled during active disease. Both conserved end residues are part of each CDR3. A D gene is named only where the DNA matches it firmly. Size tells how often a clone was seen (once, few, many) or the class of an expanded clone, and some rows leave it out.

v_call	clone_size	cdr3_length	j_call	d_call	cdr3_aa	cdr3_nt
TRBV28	NA	13	TRBJ1-2	TRBD1	CASGRDRVSGYTF	TGTGCCAGCGGACGCGACAGGGTTTCTGGCTACACCTTC
TRBV20-1	NA	14	TRBJ2-7	TRBD1	CSASSPARGYEQYF	TGCAGTGCTAGTAGCCCAGCCAGGGGGTACGAGCAGTACTTC
TRBV6-5	NA	14	TRBJ1-5	NA	CASSAESRYQPQHF	TGTGCCAGCAGCGCCGAGAGTCGATATCAGCCCCAGCATTTT
TRBV2	NA	15	TRBJ1-2	TRBD1	CASSATTGTVRGYTF	TGTGCCAGCAGCGCAACAACCGGGACAGTGAGGGGCTACACCTTC
TRBV7-8	NA	14	TRBJ2-5	TRBD1	CASSFNRGKETQYF	TGTGCCAGCAGCTTTAACAGGGGAAAAGAGACCCAGTACTTC
TRBV20-1	NA	11	TRBJ1-3	NA	CSARDLYTIYF	TGCAGTGCTAGGGACTTGTACACCATATATTTT
TRBV29-1	NA	13	TRBJ2-1	TRBD2	CSTPAGEYNEQFF	TGCAGCACCCCCGCGGGGGAATACAATGAGCAGTTCTTC
TRBV5-5	NA	14	TRBJ2-7	TRBD1	CASSLGRGLDEQYF	TGTGCCAGCAGCTTGGGAAGGGGGCTAGATGAGCAGTACTTC
TRBV7-2	NA	15	TRBJ2-5	TRBD2	CASSSWTSGDETQYF	TGTGCCAGCAGCTCTTGGACTAGCGGGGATGAGACCCAGTACTTC
TRBV7-2	once	14	TRBJ1-5	NA	CASSRSPGVGPQHF	TGTGCCAGCAGTCGCTCTCCCGGGGTGGGGCCCCAGCATTTT
TRBV19	NA	12	TRBJ1-2	NA	CASSRGFYGYTF	TGTGCCAGTAGTAGAGGTTTCTATGGCTACACCTTC
TRBV15	NA	16	TRBJ1-2	TRBD1	CATSRDRGQGNYGYTF	TGTGCCACCAGCAGAGATCGGGGACAGGGAAACTATGGCTACACCTTC
TRBV9	NA	14	TRBJ1-6	NA	CASSVGTGNSPLHF	TGTGCCAGCAGCGTAGGCACAGGGAATTCACCCCTCCACTTT
TRBV2	once	11	TRBJ1-4	NA	CASLLNEKLFF	TGTGCCAGCTTACTGAATGAAAAACTGTTTTTT
TRBV18	NA	14	TRBJ1-1	NA	CASSPFDRGSEAFF	TGTGCCAGCTCACCCTTCGACAGAGGAAGTGAAGCTTTCTTT
TRBV5-1	NA	14	TRBJ2-3	NA	CASSDGFSLDTQYF	TGCGCCAGCAGCGATGGCTTCTCTTTAGATACGCAGTATTTT
TRBV19	once	14	TRBJ2-7	NA	CASSIKPNSYEQYF	TGTGCCAGTAGTATTAAGCCGAACTCCTACGAGCAGTACTTC
TRBV7-6	NA	14	TRBJ1-1	NA	CASAKGGSYTEAFF	TGTGCCAGCGCCAAGGGAGGTTCGTACACTGAAGCTTTCTTT
TRBV9	once	11	TRBJ1-2	NA	CASSANYGYTF	TGTGCCAGCAGCGCGAACTATGGCTACACCTTC
TRBV5-6	NA	18	TRBJ1-1	NA	CASSLYSDQVVMNTEAFF	TGTGCCAGCAGCTTGTACTCCGATCAGGTGGTTATGAACACTGAAGCTTTCTTT
TRBV15	NA	17	TRBJ1-3	NA	CATSRDGSSQGGNTIYF	TGTGCCACCAGCAGAGATGGGTCTAGCCAAGGAGGAAACACCATATATTTT
TRBV28	once	14	TRBJ1-5	NA	CASSTINSNQPQHF	TGTGCCAGCAGTACAATAAATAGCAATCAGCCCCAGCATTTT
TRBV5-4	NA	15	TRBJ2-1	TRBD1	CASSLRTGESDEQFF	TGTGCCAGCAGCTTAAGGACAGGGGAGAGCGATGAGCAGTTCTTC
TRBV28	NA	15	TRBJ2-3	NA	CASSLPGSSTDTQYF	TGTGCCAGCAGTTTACCAGGGTCAAGCACAGATACGCAGTATTTT